Following are 7 T cell receptor beta chains from one sample sequenced in a study of T cell responses to AZD1222 COVID-19 vaccine. The assay was immunoSEQ multiplex PCR, and TCRdb's table has in-frame clones only and misses some. The data show tens of thousands of clones, around 88% seen once. Sequences were derived from peripheral blood, sampled 28 days after the second dose of the MenACWY control vaccine. The receptors come from an adult who received the MenACWY meningococcal vaccine as a control.

This chain connects TRBV18 to TRBJ2-3; 9 bases fit TRBD1. Germline V gives CDR1 KGHSH, CDR2 LQKENI. This CDR3 is built from 16 residues. V gave up 3 bases and J gave up 6 bases; unmatched junction bases: 10. CDR3 amino acids: CASSPPRDRVKDTQYF. Written as DNA, the CDR3 is TGTGCCAGCTCACCGCCCCGGGACAGGGTGAAGGATACGCAGTATTTT.

This chain links TRBV27 with TRBJ1-6, with D maybe TRBD1 (5 bases). Germline V lookup: CDR1 MNHEY, CDR2 SMNVEV (reference sequence). The V gene lost 8 bases and the J gene lost 7 bases, with 21 bases spanning the gap. The CDR3 contains 16 residues. The CDR3: CASRPPSAGGNSPLHF. The CDR3 DNA is TGTGCCAGCCGACCCCCTTCGGCGGGGGGAAATTCACCCCTCCACTTT.

The chain carries TRBV19 and TRBJ2-3; D gene uncertain. From germline, CDR1 is LNHDA and CDR2 SQIVND (reference sequence). The V and J ends lost 7 bases and 0 bases respectively, with 8 bases between them. The CDR3 is 13 residues long. DNA of the CDR3: TGTGCCAGTAAGGGCAGAAGCACAGATACGCAGTATTTT. Translating gives CASKGRSTDTQYF.

The rearrangement links TRBV19 to TRBJ1-4; possible D gene TRBD1, 6 bases. V was pared by 10 bases and J by 3 bases, with 15 bases between. In germline, CDR1 is LNHDA, CDR2 SQIVND (reference sequence). This CDR3 has 14 residues. This CDR3 is CATTLRGSNEKLFF. The CDR3 region has the DNA TGTGCCACCACCCTCAGGGGATCTAATGAAAAACTGTTTTTT.

The V call is TRBV5-5, the J call TRBJ2-1; possibly TRBD2 for D (6 bases). Per the germline V gene, CDR1 is SGHKS and CDR2 is YYEKEE (reference sequence). V lost 3 bases and J 7 bases, leaving 17 bases between the germline ends. The CDR3 is made up of 15 amino acids. CDR3 DNA sequence: TGTGCCAGCAGCTGGGACGGGTTCGGGGGTAATGAGCAGTTCTTC. Amino acid sequence: CASSWDGFGGNEQFF.

V usage is TRBV5-4 and J usage is TRBJ1-1, with unresolved D. Trimming cost V 0 bases and J 0 bases, with 9 bases left between them. The CDR3 consists of 15 residues. The germline V gene encodes CDR1 SGHNT and CDR2 YYREEE (reference sequence). The CDR3 spells CASSLATGMNTEAFF. Written as DNA, the CDR3 is TGTGCCAGCAGCTTGGCCACGGGGATGAACACTGAAGCTTTCTTT.

CDR3 in amino acids: CSVARRENTEAFF. In DNA form, the CDR3 reads TGCAGCGTTGCAAGACGGGAGAACACTGAAGCTTTCTTT. The chain recombines TRBV29-1 with TRBJ1-1; D not resolved. V was clipped by 4 bases and J by 1 base, with 10 bases between them. The CDR3 spans 13 residues. Germline CDR1 reads SQVTM; CDR2 reads ANQGSEA.